The 19 T cell receptor beta chains presented below share a single source sample, sequenced in a study of blood T cell repertoires in COVID-19. The assay was immunoSEQ multiplex PCR, and TCRdb's table has in-frame clones only and misses some. This table has about 240,000 clones, 88% appearing once. Sequencing was done on a sample of peripheral blood. All receptors come from a woman aged 25-40 years with acute or convalescent COVID-19.

V usage is TRBV9 and J usage is TRBJ2-1; no firm D call. From germline, CDR1 is SGDLS and CDR2 YYNGEE. The length of the CDR3 is 15 residues. Trimming pared 0 bases from V and 2 bases from J, leaving 9 bases between. CDR3: CASSVEARPYNEQFF. The CDR3 DNA reads as TGTGCCAGCAGCGTAGAGGCCAGGCCCTACAATGAGCAGTTCTTC.

This clone was counted only a few times. The chain is built from TRBV4-1 and TRBJ2-1, with D maybe TRBD1 (5 bases). This CDR3 has 16 residues. Germline CDR1 reads MGHRA; CDR2 reads YSYEKL. Trimming took 0 bases from V and 0 from J, leaving 9 bases between them. The CDR3 nucleotides are TGCGCCAGCAGCCAAGATTGGACAATCTCCTACAATGAGCAGTTCTTC. Encoded protein: CASSQDWTISYNEQFF.

V is TRBV11-2 and J is TRBJ2-7, with 9 nucleotides matching TRBD1. CDR1 and CDR2 (germline): SGHAT, FQNNGV. The ends lost 5 bases at V and 4 bases at J; junction bases unmatched: 12. The CDR3 runs to 16 residues. CDR3 sequence reads: CASSPVGRTGVYEQYF. For the CDR3, the DNA is TGTGCCAGCAGCCCTGTGGGTCGGACAGGGGTTTACGAGCAGTACTTC.

This clone appeared once. Here the CDR3 reads CASSRTSGNTGELFF. CDR3 sequence (DNA): TGTGCCAGCAGTAGGACTAGCGGGAACACCGGGGAGCTGTTTTTT. The chain links TRBV6-4 to TRBJ2-2; 10 bases match TRBD2. Germline V gene lookup returns CDR1 MRHNA and CDR2 SNTAGT. The CDR3 sequence is 15 residues long. V lost 5 bases to trimming and J lost 1 base; unmatched junction nucleotides: 1.

The rearrangement joins TRBV10-3 to TRBJ1-2, with 7 bases aligning to TRBD1. Germline trimming cut 2 bases from V and 4 bases from J; bases unmatched to any gene: 4. Germline CDR1 and CDR2: ENHRY and SYGVKD. This CDR3 spans 14 amino acids. The CDR3 spells CAISERGLSYGYTF. CDR3 sequence (DNA): TGTGCCATCAGTGAGAGGGGGCTGAGCTATGGCTACACCTTC.

This clone was counted between two and nine times. J is TRBJ2-7 and V is TRBV18; D gene ambiguous. V shed 4 bases and J shed 6 bases, with 16 bases lying between them. Germline-derived CDR1 and CDR2 are KGHSH and LQKENI. There are 14 residues in the CDR3. The DNA for the CDR3 is TGTGCCAGCTCACGTTCACGGAGTCCTGGCGAGCAGTACTTC. Its protein product is CASSRSRSPGEQYF.

On this clone itself: Its ends do not fully match the called genes, so a read error is possible. This chain uses TRBV7-7 with TRBJ2-7; 13 bases map to TRBD2. Germline CDR1 is SSHAT and CDR2 is FNYEAQ (reference sequence). The CDR3 length is 15 residues. The CDR3 region has the DNA TGTGCTAGCAGCTTAGGACTAGCGGGAGTCCACGAGCAGTACTTC. Residues: CASSLGLAGVHEQYF.

V usage is TRBV27 and J usage is TRBJ1-1, with 10 bases fitting TRBD1. The V gene end was trimmed by 2 bases and the J gene end by 1 base; junction bases not matched to a gene: 16. The length of the CDR3 is 20 residues. From germline, CDR1 is MNHEY and CDR2 SMNVEV (reference sequence). For the CDR3, the DNA is TGTGCCAGCAGTTTAAGGACGGGACAGGGGCCAGGACCTAGGAACACTGAAGCTTTCTTT. Translating gives CASSLRTGQGPGPRNTEAFF.

This clone has just one count. The rearrangement links TRBV19 to TRBJ2-1; the D is unclear. V was trimmed by 5 bases and J by 7 bases, leaving 9 bases between them. The CDR3 is 12 amino acids. Germline lookup yields CDR1 LNHDA and CDR2 SQIVND (reference sequence). CDR3 loop: CASSPDWNEQFF. CDR3 in DNA: TGTGCCAGTAGTCCCGACTGGAATGAGCAGTTCTTC.

The V call is TRBV9, the J call TRBJ2-2, with 11 bases fitting TRBD1. The V gene's germline CDR1 is SGDLS and CDR2 YYNGEE. V trimming: 4 bases; J trimming: 7 bases; junction bases outside the gene matches: 6. The CDR3 runs 15 residues. The CDR3 spells CASSTWTGGLGELFF. In nucleotides, the CDR3 is TGTGCCAGCAGCACATGGACAGGGGGCCTCGGGGAGCTGTTTTTT.

This clone has just a few counts. This chain connects TRBV6-5 to TRBJ2-7, with 14 bases identical to TRBD2. Germline V gene sequence: CDR1 MNHEY, CDR2 SVGAGI. V dropped 6 bases and J dropped 7; count of bases not matched to a gene: 8. The CDR3 has 15 residues. CDR3 DNA sequence: TGTGCCAGCAGAAGGACTAGCGGGAGGCCCGTGGAGCAGTACTTC. Translating it yields CASRRTSGRPVEQYF.

This chain joins TRBV18 and TRBJ2-5, with 8 positions matching TRBD2. CDR3 size: 15 residues. The V segment lost 0 bases and the J segment 4 bases; nucleotides outside the gene matches: 4. The V gene's germline CDR1 is KGHSH and CDR2 LQKENI. The CDR3 coding sequence is TGTGCCAGCTCACCACCGCCTAGCGGGTTAGAGACCCAGTACTTC. It is translated as CASSPPPSGLETQYF.

The V call is TRBV6-2 or TRBV6-3, the J call TRBJ2-1, with 7 bases matching TRBD1. CDR1 and CDR2 from the germline V gene are MNHEY and SVGEGT. V trimming: 6 bases; J trimming: 4 bases; junction bases outside the gene matches: 9. The CDR3 runs to 15 residues. CDR3 sequence: CASSATGTVYNEQFF. CDR3 sequence (DNA): TGTGCCAGCAGCGCCACCGGGACAGTGTACAATGAGCAGTTCTTC.

The chain couples TRBV30 to TRBJ1-6; D remains unclear. Trimming stripped 2 bases from V and 6 bases from J, with 8 bases between. This CDR3 comprises 13 residues. Germline CDR1 is GTSNPN and CDR2 is SVGIG (reference sequence). Here the CDR3 DNA reads TGTGCCTGGAGTCCAGGTCCTAATTCACCCCTCCACTTT. Residues: CAWSPGPNSPLHF.

This chain connects TRBV19 to TRBJ2-1; 8 bases fit TRBD2. The germline gives CDR1 LNHDA, CDR2 SQIVND (reference sequence). This CDR3 comprises 18 residues. The junction had 14 bases not matched to a gene; V was cut back by 5 bases and J by 2 bases. Here the CDR3 DNA reads TGTGCCAGTAGTGGTAGCGGGAATCCCACGTCCGCCTACAATGAGCAGTTCTTC. Its protein is CASSGSGNPTSAYNEQFF.

This clone was found once. The chain has TRBV27 and TRBJ1-6; 7 bases match TRBD1. The CDR3 loop spans 14 amino acids. V was clipped by 7 bases and J by 9 bases; unmatched bases: 9. CDR1 is MNHEY, CDR2 SMNVEV, per germline (reference sequence). The CDR3 region is CASKLDRVGSPLHF. CDR3 bases: TGTGCCAGCAAACTCGACAGGGTCGGTTCACCCCTCCACTTT.

The genes are TRBV5-1 and TRBJ1-1, with D perhaps matching TRBD1 (5 bases). The CDR3 is 15 amino acids. V gave up 3 bases and J gave up 0 bases, with 12 bases separating them. Germline loops: CDR1 SGHRS, CDR2 YFSETQ. The CDR3 loop is CASSSIDSMNTEAFF. The DNA of the CDR3 is TGCGCCAGCAGCTCAATTGACAGCATGAACACTGAAGCTTTCTTT.

The CDR3 is CASSQGDSEIAVSSYEQYF. As DNA, the CDR3 is TGTGCCAGCAGCCAAGGGGATTCGGAGATAGCGGTAAGCTCCTACGAGCAGTACTTC. This chain uses TRBV3-1 (or the pseudogene TRBV3-2) with TRBJ2-7, with D tentatively TRBD2 (6 bases). CDR1 is LGHDT, CDR2 YNNKEL, per germline (reference sequence). This CDR3 is 19 amino acids long. Trimming pared 1 base from V and 0 bases from J, leaving 22 bases between.

The genes are TRBV4-3 and TRBJ2-7, with D unclear. Trimming left V 1 base short and J 2 bases short, with 6 bases between. CDR1 LGHNA and CDR2 YSLEER come from the germline V gene. There are 13 residues in the CDR3. Written as DNA, the CDR3 is TGCGCCAGCAGCCAAGTTGTAGCCTACGAGCAGTACTTC. Its protein is CASSQVVAYEQYF.